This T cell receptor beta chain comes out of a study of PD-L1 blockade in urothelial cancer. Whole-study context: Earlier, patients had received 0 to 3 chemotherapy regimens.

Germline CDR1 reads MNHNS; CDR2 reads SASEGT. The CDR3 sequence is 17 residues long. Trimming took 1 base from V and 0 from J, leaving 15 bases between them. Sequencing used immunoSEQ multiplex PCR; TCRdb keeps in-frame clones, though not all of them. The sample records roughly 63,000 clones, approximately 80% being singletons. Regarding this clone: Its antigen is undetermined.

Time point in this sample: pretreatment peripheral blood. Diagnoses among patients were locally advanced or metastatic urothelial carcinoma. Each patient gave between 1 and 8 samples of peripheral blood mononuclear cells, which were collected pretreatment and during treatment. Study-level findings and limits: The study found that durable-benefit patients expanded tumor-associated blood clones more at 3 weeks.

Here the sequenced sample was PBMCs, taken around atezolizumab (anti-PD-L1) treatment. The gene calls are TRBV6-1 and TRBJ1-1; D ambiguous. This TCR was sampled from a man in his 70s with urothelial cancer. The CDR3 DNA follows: TGTGCCAGCAGTGAAGGTCGGAACAGAAGGATGAACACTGAAGCTTTCTTT. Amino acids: CASSEGRNRRMNTEAFF.